This T cell receptor beta chain stems from a study of cytomegalovirus exposure and HLA in healthy donors. Study observations and caveats: A classifier reportedly called cytomegalovirus status with high sensitivity and specificity. In vitro data verified three CMV-associated chains as specific for CMV antigens.

PCR employed 60 Vbeta and 13 Jbeta primers. TCRdb's copy holds only in-frame clones and misses some; the assay was immunoSEQ multiplex PCR. The repertoire shows under 250,000 clones; the top ten hold 1.1%. In the case of this clone: The antigen is undetermined.

The TCR sequence derives from a girl aged 2 to 9 in good health and CMV-seropositive. The material sequenced was PBMCs.

The CDR3 region has the DNA TGTGCCAGCAGTTTCGGAGCCTACTCCTACAATGAGCAGTTCTTC. This codes for CASSFGAYSYNEQFF. This rearrangement joins TRBV27 to TRBJ2-1; no definite D call. Trimming took 3 bases from V and 0 from J, leaving 9 bases between them. Germline V lookup: CDR1 MNHEY, CDR2 SMNVEV (reference sequence). There are 15 residues in the CDR3.